These 3 T cell receptor beta chains came from one sample sequenced in a study of radiation and T cells in renal cell carcinoma. Sequenced by immunoSEQ multiplex PCR; TCRdb stores in-frame clones only, minus some. The sample holds 40,000 to 45,000 clones; about 84% are singletons and the top ten take 25% to 35%. The time point denotes: blood 4 weeks post-SBRT, at nephrectomy. Treatment described: 15 Gy SBRT to primary tumor, nephrectomy 4 weeks later. Specimen: blood, collected from a patient whose treatment included radiotherapy and nephrectomy. The receptors were sampled from a woman in her 70s with renal cell carcinoma.

This clone was seen a single time. The chain links TRBV6-1 to TRBJ1-5; 10 bases line up with TRBD1. The germline gives CDR1 MNHNS, CDR2 SASEGT. The CDR3 loop spans 13 amino acids. V was clipped by 6 bases and J by 4 bases; unmatched bases: 0. CDR3 DNA sequence: TGTGCCAGCAGGGGACAGGGGAATCAGCCCCAGCATTTT. Residues: CASRGQGNQPQHF.

The chain employs TRBV6-1 and TRBJ2-3; 9 nucleotides align to TRBD2. Looked up from germline, CDR1 is MNHNS and CDR2 is SASEGT. The J segment lost 6 bases and the V segment lost 3 bases, leaving 10 bases of the junction unmatched. The length of the CDR3 is 16 residues. The CDR3: CASSDQAGGNADTQYF. CDR3 DNA sequence: TGTGCCAGCAGTGATCAGGCGGGGGGGAATGCGGATACGCAGTATTTT.

V usage is TRBV28 and J usage is TRBJ1-2; 7 nucleotides align to TRBD1. The V segment lost 5 bases and the J segment 7 bases; nucleotides outside the gene matches: 7. Germline CDR1 MDHEN, CDR2 SYDVKM. The CDR3 is 13 residues long. The CDR3 DNA reads as TGTGCCAGCAGTACGCCAGGGGGAGTTGGCTACACCTTC. Amino acids: CASSTPGGVGYTF.